Shown below are 32 T cell receptor beta chains from a single sample sequenced in a study of T-cell memory formation after mild COVID-19. Each CDR3 protein gets one entry after TCRdb re-called the 5' RACE reads with MiXCR. The sample has around 150,000 distinct CDR3 sequences, around a third seen once; the top ten hold more than 10%. The sample was PBMCs or a T cell subset sorted from them (not recorded which). The origin of the receptors is an adult woman who had mild COVID-19 (a few samples of this study predate the infection). Cell type and time point are not known.

A remark on this clonotype: Its ends do not fully match the called genes, so a read error is possible. This chain joins TRBV12-3 or TRBV12-4 and TRBJ1-5; no definite D call. The CDR3 is made up of 13 amino acids. DNA for the CDR3: TGTGCCAGCAGCTTAGGGCAGTTACAGCCCCAGCATTTT. The encoded protein is CASSLGQLQPQHF.

In this sample, this clonotype turned up a few times. The genes are TRBV7-3 and TRBJ1-1, with D possibly being TRBD1 (5 bases). The ends were cut back, 5 bases at V and 1 base at J, with 8 bases in the middle. The V gene's germline CDR1 is SGHTA and CDR2 FQGTGA. The CDR3 consists of 13 residues. CDR3 nucleotide sequence: TGTGCCAGCAGCCGGGACTGGAACACTGAAGCTTTCTTT. Translation gives CASSRDWNTEAFF.

The chain employs TRBV20-1 and TRBJ1-2; D not resolved. This CDR3 is built from 13 residues. Germline V CDR1 and CDR2: DFQATT, SNEGSKA (reference sequence). Trimming stripped 6 bases from V and 0 bases from J, with 11 bases between. DNA of the CDR3: TGCAGTGCCTTATCACCTACTAACTATGGCTACACCTTC. It codes for CSALSPTNYGYTF.

This clonotype was seen a few times. The genes are TRBV9 and TRBJ2-6, with D maybe TRBD1 (6 bases). The CDR3 covers 20 residues. Trimming removed 8 bases at V and 1 base at J, with 28 bases between. Germline CDR1 reads SGDLS; CDR2 reads YYNGEE. CDR3 nucleotides: TGTGCCAGTGGAAGGCAGAGACAGGACCTGGTTAATTCTGGGGCCAACGTCCTGACTTTC. This translates into CASGRQRQDLVNSGANVLTF.

This clonotype counts as medium-sized. V usage is TRBV7-2 and J usage is TRBJ1-1; D unresolved. CDR3 length: 14 residues. Germline CDR1 and CDR2: SGHTA and FQGNSA. V lost 0 bases and J 0 bases, leaving 5 bases between the germline ends. CDR3 in DNA: TGTGCCAGCAGCTTAGCAGGCCTGAACACTGAAGCTTTCTTT. Amino acid sequence: CASSLAGLNTEAFF.

The chain links TRBV9 to TRBJ1-2, with 7 bases matching TRBD1. Trimming removed 0 bases from V and 5 bases from J; junction bases left unmatched: 19. Germline CDR1 reads SGDLS; CDR2 reads YYNGEE. The CDR3 sequence is 19 residues long. CDR3 bases: TGTGCCAGCAGCGTAGAGAGGGGGCTCATGATTACAAGGGGATATGGCTACACCTTC. Translated, it gives CASSVERGLMITRGYGYTF. Based on the CDR3 plus reference TRBV9 and TRBJ1-2, the full variable domain is DSGVTQTPKHLITATGQRVTLRCSPRSGDLSVYWYQQSLDQGLQFLIQYYNGEERAKGNILERFSAQQFPDLHSELNLSSLELGDSALYFCASSVERGLMITRGYGYTFGSGTRLTVV.

The chain recombines TRBV12-3 or TRBV12-4 with TRBJ2-7, with no clear D. The CDR3 spans 15 residues. Trimming stripped 1 base from V and 3 bases from J, with 13 bases between. CDR3: CASSLGGRHIYEQYF. CDR3 sequence (DNA): TGTGCCAGCAGTTTAGGAGGTCGGCACATCTACGAGCAGTACTTC.

This clonotype was observed a few times. The chain links TRBV18 to TRBJ2-7, with D uncertain. The CDR3 is 14 amino acids. Germline loops: CDR1 KGHSH, CDR2 LQKENI. The V and J ends lost 4 bases and 6 bases respectively, with 16 bases between them. The CDR3 coding sequence is TGTGCCAGCTCACAACTCCGGGCCCCGACCGAGCAGTACTTC. It translates to CASSQLRAPTEQYF.

This clonotype has more than one count but fewer than ten. The V gene is TRBV29-1, the J gene TRBJ2-7; D remains ambiguous. V was trimmed by 1 base and J by 6 bases, leaving 19 bases between them. Germline V gives CDR1 SQVTM, CDR2 ANQGSEA. The CDR3 totals 15 residues. This chain's CDR3 is CSVEVAGSGAGEQYF. As DNA, the CDR3 is TGCAGCGTTGAAGTTGCTGGCAGTGGAGCTGGCGAGCAGTACTTC.

The chain recombines TRBV7-2 with TRBJ2-5; TRBD2 aligns across 13 bases. Germline-derived CDR1 and CDR2 are SGHTA and FQGNSA. V lost 5 bases and J lost 5; bases outside the gene matches: 8. The CDR3 spans 16 residues. The DNA for the CDR3 is TGTGCCAGCAGCACCGAACTAGCGGGAGGGGGCGAGACCCAGTACTTC. Translated, it gives CASSTELAGGGETQYF.

The genes are TRBV30 and TRBJ1-4; TRBD1 matches 10 bases. V dropped 0 bases and J dropped 7; count of bases not matched to a gene: 2. Germline V CDR1 and CDR2: GTSNPN, SVGIG (reference sequence). CDR3 length: 14 amino acids. CDR3 amino acids: CAWSVGQGSEKLFF. The CDR3 DNA sequence: TGTGCCTGGAGTGTGGGACAGGGGAGTGAAAAACTGTTTTTT.

This rearrangement joins TRBV7-2 to TRBJ2-1, with TRBD2 matching 8 bases. The CDR3 has 14 amino acids. CDR1 is SGHTA, CDR2 FQGNSA, per germline. The V gene end was trimmed by 5 bases and the J gene end by 4 bases; junction bases not matched to a gene: 4. CDR3 protein: CASSQGLVYNEQFF. The CDR3, as DNA: TGTGCCAGCAGCCAGGGACTAGTGTACAATGAGCAGTTCTTC.

This chain uses TRBV7-6 with TRBJ1-2; 9 bases are a match to TRBD1. Unmatched junction bases numbered 8, after V lost 5 bases and J lost 4 bases. The V gene's germline CDR1 is SGHVS and CDR2 FNYEAQ. CDR3 length equals 15 residues. CDR3 in DNA: TGTGCCAGCAGCCCTAGTACAGGGGGCGGCTATGGCTACACCTTC. It is translated as CASSPSTGGGYGYTF.

This clonotype was found a few times. J is TRBJ2-1 and V is TRBV20-1; TRBD2 might be the D (6 bases). Trimming pared 0 bases from V and 0 bases from J, leaving 6 bases between. Germline CDR1 DFQATT, CDR2 SNEGSKA (reference sequence). The CDR3 covers 14 residues. CDR3 region: CSARDGSSYNEQFF. The CDR3 DNA is TGCAGTGCTAGAGACGGGAGCTCCTACAATGAGCAGTTCTTC.

The rearrangement uses TRBV7-9 and TRBJ2-2, with 9 bases matching TRBD1. CDR3 length equals 15 residues. CDR1 and CDR2 (germline): SEHNR, FQNEAQ (reference sequence). The J segment lost 4 bases and the V segment lost 5 bases, leaving 5 bases of the junction unmatched. The CDR3 bases are TGTGCCAGCAGCACCGGGACAGGGCCCACCGGGGAGCTGTTTTTT. It yields the protein CASSTGTGPTGELFF.

CDR3 loop: CASSYLPGTNNEQFF. CDR3 DNA: TGTGCCAGCAGTTACCTGCCCGGGACAAACAATGAGCAGTTCTTC. The J gene is TRBJ2-1, the V gene TRBV6-6; perhaps TRBD1 as D (6 bases). V gave up 2 bases and J gave up 5 bases, with 13 bases separating them. CDR1 MNHNY and CDR2 SVGAGI come from the germline V gene (reference sequence). The CDR3 is 15 amino acids.

The chain joins TRBV7-9 to TRBJ2-5; 14 bases map to TRBD2. The CDR3 has 18 amino acids. Germline-derived CDR1 and CDR2 are SEHNR and FQNEAQ (reference sequence). The V gene end was trimmed by 5 bases and the J gene end by 2 bases; junction bases not matched to a gene: 10. The CDR3 reads CASSPAGLAGVFQETQYF. Here the CDR3 DNA reads TGTGCCAGCAGCCCCGCGGGACTAGCGGGAGTTTTTCAAGAGACCCAGTACTTC.

The J gene is TRBJ2-5, the V gene TRBV11-3; the D gene is possibly TRBD2 (6 bases). Trimming stripped 9 bases from V and 4 bases from J, with 12 bases between. CDR3 length equals 12 residues. Germline-derived CDR1 and CDR2 are SGHNT and YENEEA. CDR3 protein: CASSGVGETQYF. The CDR3, as DNA: TGTGCCAGTTCGGGAGTAGGAGAGACCCAGTACTTC.

V gene TRBV7-8 combines with J gene TRBJ2-6; D perhaps matches TRBD2 (6 bases). CDR1 and CDR2 (germline): SGHVS, FQNEAQ. The CDR3 spans 17 residues. V was pared by 0 bases and J by 2 bases, with 11 bases between. The CDR3 loop is CASSLAFGTPGANVLTF. The CDR3 DNA reads TGTGCCAGCAGCTTAGCCTTCGGGACTCCTGGGGCCAACGTCCTGACTTTC.

The chain is built from TRBV20-1 and TRBJ2-7; 7 positions agree with TRBD1. The ends lost 3 bases at V and 5 bases at J; junction bases unmatched: 10. The CDR3 consists of 14 residues. CDR1 is DFQATT, CDR2 SNEGSKA, per germline (reference sequence). The CDR3 reads CSASKGGEVDEQYF. The CDR3 DNA is TGCAGTGCTAGTAAAGGGGGCGAGGTCGACGAGCAGTACTTC.

The V and J genes are TRBV3-1 and TRBJ2-6; 10 nucleotides line up with TRBD1. The CDR3 contains 17 residues. CDR1 and CDR2 from the germline V gene are LGHDT and YNNKEL (reference sequence). V trimming: 3 bases; J trimming: 1 base; junction bases outside the gene matches: 3. Here the CDR3 reads CASSQGQGRSGANVLTF. Here the CDR3 DNA reads TGTGCCAGCAGCCAGGGACAGGGGAGGTCTGGGGCCAACGTCCTGACTTTC. Variable domain in full (rest from reference TRBV3-1 and TRBJ2-6): DTAVSQTPKYLVTQMGNDKSIKCEQNLGHDTMYWYKQDSKKFLKIMFSYNNKELIINETVPNRFSPKSPDKAHLNLHINSLELGDSAVYFCASSQGQGRSGANVLTFGAGSRLTVL.

This clonotype has a handful of counts. The gene calls are TRBV5-1 and TRBJ2-7; D gene ambiguous. Germline CDR1 reads SGHRS; CDR2 reads YFSETQ. Trimming stripped 0 bases from V and 6 bases from J, with 10 bases between. This CDR3 has 13 residues. DNA for the CDR3: TGCGCCAGCAGCTTGGAACTCCTTGGCGAGCAGTACTTC. Translation gives CASSLELLGEQYF.

J is TRBJ1-1 and V is TRBV27, with D tentatively TRBD1 (5 bases). The CDR3 extends over 13 amino acids. Germline V gene sequence: CDR1 MNHEY, CDR2 SMNVEV (reference sequence). The germline V and J ends were trimmed by 4 bases and 8 bases, with 14 bases remaining between them. This CDR3 is CASSWQGFGEAFF. In nucleotides, the CDR3 is TGTGCCAGCAGTTGGCAGGGATTTGGAGAAGCTTTCTTT.

This clonotype was seen more than once but under ten times. The rearrangement joins TRBV7-2 to TRBJ2-5; D unclear. Looked up from germline, CDR1 is SGHTA and CDR2 is FQGNSA. The CDR3 runs to 11 residues. The ends were cut back, 2 bases at V and 9 bases at J, with 7 bases in the middle. CDR3 nucleotides: TGTGCCAGCAGCTTACACAAGGCCCAGTACTTC. Translated, it gives CASSLHKAQYF.

The chain recombines TRBV6-1 with TRBJ1-2, with 10 bases fitting TRBD1. This CDR3 contains 14 residues. Germline assignment: CDR1 MNHNS and CDR2 SASEGT. The CDR3 here is CALSGTGVWYGYTF. The DNA of the CDR3 is TGTGCTCTCTCCGGGACAGGGGTCTGGTATGGCTACACCTTC.

V usage is TRBV7-7 and J usage is TRBJ2-5; possible D gene TRBD2, 7 bases. The V end lost 5 bases, the J end lost 9 bases, and 16 bases lay between the germline ends. This CDR3 has 13 amino acids. Germline V gives CDR1 SSHAT, CDR2 FNYEAQ (reference sequence). CDR3 in amino acids: CASSLGRGSAQYF. The CDR3 bases are TGTGCCAGCAGCCTAGGGAGGGGGTCGGCCCAGTACTTC. Full variable domain (missing parts from reference TRBV7-7 and TRBJ2-5): GAGVSQSPRYKVTKRGQDVTLRCDPISSHATLYWYQQALGQGPEFLTYFNYEAQPDKSGLPSDRFSAERPEGSISTLTIQRTEQRDSAMYRCASSLGRGSAQYFGPGTRLLVL.

The table lists this clonotype with a few counts. The chain recombines TRBV7-2 with TRBJ2-7; D possibly corresponds to TRBD2 (6 bases). The CDR3 has 14 amino acids. V was shortened by 5 bases and J by 2 bases, with 13 bases between the two germline ends. Germline-derived CDR1 and CDR2 are SGHTA and FQGNSA. CDR3 in amino acids: CASSPRAGPYEQYF. The CDR3 DNA reads as TGTGCCAGCAGCCCTCGGGCGGGACCCTACGAGCAGTACTTC.

This chain connects TRBV30 to TRBJ2-1, with D perhaps TRBD2 (6 bases). Per germline, CDR1 GTSNPN and CDR2 SVGIG (reference sequence). Trimming cost V 0 bases and J 7 bases, with 7 bases left between them. The CDR3 runs 12 residues. The CDR3 DNA reads as TGTGCCTGGAGTGTACGGGGGAATGAGCAGTTCTTC. Translation: CAWSVRGNEQFF. The whole variable domain, remainder taken from reference TRBV30 and TRBJ2-1, is SQTIHQWPATLVQPVGSPLSLECTVEGTSNPNLYWYRQAAGRGLQLLFYSVGIGQISSEVPQNLSASRPQDRQFILSSKKLLLSDSGFYLCAWSVRGNEQFFGPGTRLTVL.

The chain recombines TRBV20-1 with TRBJ1-4; perhaps TRBD1 as D (6 bases). The length of the CDR3 is 13 residues. Germline V gene data show CDR1 as DFQATT and CDR2 as SNEGSKA (reference sequence). CDR3 region: CSAVNNPRQDLFF. In DNA form, the CDR3 reads TGCAGCGCAGTAAACAACCCCCGACAGGACCTGTTTTTT.

The chain employs TRBV29-1 and TRBJ2-3; TRBD1 matches at 7 bases. CDR1 SQVTM and CDR2 ANQGSEA come from the germline V gene. V lost 3 bases to trimming and J lost 1 base; unmatched junction nucleotides: 7. The CDR3 sequence is 15 residues long. CDR3 in DNA: TGCAGCGTTGAGAAACAGGGGCGGGGCACAGATACGCAGTATTTT. Encoded protein: CSVEKQGRGTDTQYF.

This clonotype has a handful of counts. The chain combines TRBV7-6 with TRBJ2-2; D perhaps matches TRBD2 (7 bases). V lost 0 bases to trimming and J lost 1 base, with 27 bases between them. There are 22 residues in the CDR3. Germline CDR1 reads SGHVS; CDR2 reads FNYEAQ. The chain's CDR3 is CASSLAAPSLQGLPLNTGELFF. Written as DNA, the CDR3 is TGTGCCAGCAGCTTAGCGGCGCCATCCTTACAGGGACTACCCTTGAACACCGGGGAGCTGTTTTTT.

V usage is TRBV11-2 and J usage is TRBJ2-3, with TRBD1 identical over 7 bases. J lost 5 bases, V lost 7 bases, and 12 bases had no gene match. This CDR3 region has 15 residues. Germline CDR1 reads SGHAT; CDR2 reads FQNNGV. CDR3 in amino acids: CASTPPGQGVDTQYF. In DNA form, the CDR3 reads TGTGCCAGCACCCCCCCCGGGCAGGGGGTAGATACGCAGTATTTT.